This T cell receptor (beta chain) was sequenced during a study of PD-1 blockade in classical Hodgkin lymphoma. The method was immunoSEQ multiplex PCR; TCRdb's version includes in-frame clones alone and lacks a portion of them. The sample has about 27,000 clones; 65% to 80% are singletons. CDR1 SGHDT and CDR2 YYEEEE come from the germline V gene. V was pared by 2 bases and J by 6 bases, with 9 bases of the junction left unmatched. The length of the CDR3 is 16 residues. This clone was seen once. In every patient, relapse followed autologous stem cell transplantation, while exposure to brentuximab vedotin differed. Using magnetic negative selection, the CD4+ T cells were separated out of thawed PBMCs.

Sequences were derived from CD4+ T cells from blood, sampled at baseline. This chain connects TRBV5-6 to TRBJ2-3, with 10 positions matching TRBD2. The sequence was collected from a human donor with classical Hodgkin lymphoma. CDR3 DNA: TGTGCCAGCAGCTTCTCGCCTAGCGGGGGCCTTGATACGCAGTATTTT. Encoded protein: CASSFSPSGGLDTQYF.